This is a list of T cell receptor beta chains from one sample in a study of shared clonotypes between healthy human individuals. Clones were sequenced by immunoSEQ multiplex PCR, and TCRdb holds only the in-frame ones, with some missing. The sample has 640,000 or so clones, approximately 79% seen once. Sequencing was performed on memory CD4+ T cells sorted from blood. Receptors were obtained from a woman between 25 and 40 years old in good health. The CDR3 runs from the conserved cysteine through the conserved F or W. D genes are given only for firm matches. Clone size, where shown, is once, few, many, or a class for clones that have expanded.

CDR3aa: CASSLGVKSGWDQPQHF; CDR3nt: TGTGCCAGCAGTTTAGGGGTAAAAAGTGGTTGGGACCAGCCCCAGCATTTT; d_gene: .; v_gene: TRBV28; abundance: .; j_gene: TRBJ1-5
CDR3aa: CASSTGWDRYQPQHF; CDR3nt: TGTGCCAGCAGCACAGGGTGGGACAGGTATCAGCCCCAGCATTTT; d_gene: TRBD1; v_gene: TRBV7-8; abundance: .; j_gene: TRBJ1-5
CDR3aa: CASSPPASGNEQFF; CDR3nt: TGTGCCAGCTCACCACCTGCGAGCGGCAATGAGCAGTTCTTC; d_gene: .; v_gene: TRBV18; abundance: .; j_gene: TRBJ2-1
CDR3aa: CASSEATGATEAFF; CDR3nt: TGTGCCAGCAGTGAAGCGACAGGGGCCACTGAAGCTTTCTTT; d_gene: TRBD1; v_gene: TRBV2; abundance: .; j_gene: TRBJ1-1
CDR3aa: CSAQRNTGELFF; CDR3nt: TGCAGCGCCCAGAGGAACACCGGGGAGCTGTTTTTT; d_gene: .; v_gene: TRBV29-1; abundance: .; j_gene: TRBJ2-2
CDR3aa: CASSLSAAHTEAFF; CDR3nt: TGTGCCAGCAGTTTATCGGCAGCCCACACTGAAGCTTTCTTT; d_gene: .; v_gene: TRBV27; abundance: once; j_gene: TRBJ1-1
CDR3aa: CASSLDAGAYEQYF; CDR3nt: TGCGCCAGCAGCTTGGACGCCGGGGCCTACGAGCAGTACTTC; d_gene: .; v_gene: TRBV5-1; abundance: .; j_gene: TRBJ2-7
CDR3aa: CASIQDRGRQPQHF; CDR3nt: TGTGCCAGCATCCAGGACAGGGGGCGGCAGCCCCAGCATTTT; d_gene: TRBD1; v_gene: TRBV28; abundance: .; j_gene: TRBJ1-5
CDR3aa: CAWSLRGSNEQFF; CDR3nt: TGTGCCTGGAGCCTTCGGGGTTCCAATGAGCAGTTCTTC; d_gene: .; v_gene: TRBV30; abundance: once; j_gene: TRBJ2-1
CDR3aa: CASLIRVFEAFF; CDR3nt: TGTGCCAGCCTCATCAGGGTTTTTGAAGCTTTCTTT; d_gene: .; v_gene: TRBV6-1; abundance: .; j_gene: TRBJ1-1
CDR3aa: CASSYGPASSYEQYF; CDR3nt: TGTGCCAGCAGTTACGGTCCCGCCAGCTCCTACGAGCAGTACTTC; d_gene: .; v_gene: TRBV6-5; abundance: once; j_gene: TRBJ2-7
CDR3aa: CASSEGAGIAETQYF; CDR3nt: TGTGCCAGCAGTGAGGGGGCGGGTATCGCGGAGACCCAGTACTTC; d_gene: .; v_gene: TRBV25-1; abundance: .; j_gene: TRBJ2-5
CDR3aa: CASSLGQGTGGELFF; CDR3nt: TGTGCCAGCAGCTTAGGTCAGGGGACAGGCGGGGAGCTGTTTTTT; d_gene: TRBD1; v_gene: TRBV7-8; abundance: .; j_gene: TRBJ2-2
CDR3aa: CASSLAGGRSYNEQFF; CDR3nt: TGTGCCAGCAGCTTAGCGGGAGGAAGGTCCTACAATGAGCAGTTCTTC; d_gene: TRBD2; v_gene: TRBV5-4; abundance: .; j_gene: TRBJ2-1
CDR3aa: CASSVRQGWTEAFF; CDR3nt: TGTGCCAGCAGTGTCCGACAGGGATGGACTGAAGCTTTCTTT; d_gene: TRBD1; v_gene: TRBV27; abundance: .; j_gene: TRBJ1-1